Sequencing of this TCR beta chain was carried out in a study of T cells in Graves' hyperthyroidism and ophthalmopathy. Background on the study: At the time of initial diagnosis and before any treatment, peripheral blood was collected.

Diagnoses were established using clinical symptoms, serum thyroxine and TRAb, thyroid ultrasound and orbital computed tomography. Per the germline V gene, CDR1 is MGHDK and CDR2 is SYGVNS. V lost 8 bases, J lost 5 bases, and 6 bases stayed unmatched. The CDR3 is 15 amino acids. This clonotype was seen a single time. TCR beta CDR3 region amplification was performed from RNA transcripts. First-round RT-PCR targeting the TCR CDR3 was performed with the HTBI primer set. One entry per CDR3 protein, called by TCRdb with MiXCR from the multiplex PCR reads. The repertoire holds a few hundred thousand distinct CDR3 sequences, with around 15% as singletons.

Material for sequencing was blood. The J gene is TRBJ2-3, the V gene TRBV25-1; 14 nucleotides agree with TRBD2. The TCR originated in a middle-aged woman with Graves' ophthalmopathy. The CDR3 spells CASRRTSGRLDTQYF. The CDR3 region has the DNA TGTGCCAGCCGAAGGACTAGCGGGAGGTTAGATACGCAGTATTTT.